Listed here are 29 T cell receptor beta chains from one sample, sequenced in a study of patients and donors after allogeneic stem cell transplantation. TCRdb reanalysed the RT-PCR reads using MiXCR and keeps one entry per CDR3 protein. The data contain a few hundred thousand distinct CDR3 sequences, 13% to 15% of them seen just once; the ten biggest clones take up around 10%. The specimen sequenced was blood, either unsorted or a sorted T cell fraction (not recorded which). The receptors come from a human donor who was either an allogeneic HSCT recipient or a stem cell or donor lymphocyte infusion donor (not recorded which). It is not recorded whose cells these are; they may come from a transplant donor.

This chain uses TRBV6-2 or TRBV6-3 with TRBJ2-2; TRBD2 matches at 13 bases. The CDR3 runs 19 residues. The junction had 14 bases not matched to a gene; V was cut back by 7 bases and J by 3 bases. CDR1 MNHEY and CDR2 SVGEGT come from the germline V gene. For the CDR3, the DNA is TGTGCCAGCACCTACATTTTGACTAGCGGGAGGTTTGACACCGGGGAGCTGTTTTTT. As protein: CASTYILTSGRFDTGELFF.

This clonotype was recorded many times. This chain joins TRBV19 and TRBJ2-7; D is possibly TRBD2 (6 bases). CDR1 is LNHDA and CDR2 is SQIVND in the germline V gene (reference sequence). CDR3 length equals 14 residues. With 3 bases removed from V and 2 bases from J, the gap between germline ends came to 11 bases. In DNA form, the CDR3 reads TGTGCCAGTAGTATCTCTAGCGTTACCTACGAGCAGTACTTC. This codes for CASSISSVTYEQYF.

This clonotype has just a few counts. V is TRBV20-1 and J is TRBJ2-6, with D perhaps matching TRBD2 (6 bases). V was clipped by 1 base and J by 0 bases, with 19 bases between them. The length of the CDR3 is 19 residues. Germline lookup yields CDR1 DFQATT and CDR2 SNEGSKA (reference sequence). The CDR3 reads CSARVWGDSKSSGANVLTF. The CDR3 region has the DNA TGCAGTGCTAGAGTTTGGGGGGACTCCAAAAGCTCTGGGGCCAACGTCCTGACTTTC.

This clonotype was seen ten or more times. CDR3 loop: CASSYSRDTEAFF. DNA of the CDR3: TGTGCCAGCAGTTACTCCAGGGACACTGAAGCTTTCTTT. The chain has TRBV6-2 or TRBV6-3 and TRBJ1-1; possibly TRBD1 for D (5 bases). Germline-derived CDR1 and CDR2 are MNHEY and SVGEGT. This CDR3 spans 13 amino acids. The ends were cut back, 0 bases at V and 3 bases at J, with 5 bases in the middle.

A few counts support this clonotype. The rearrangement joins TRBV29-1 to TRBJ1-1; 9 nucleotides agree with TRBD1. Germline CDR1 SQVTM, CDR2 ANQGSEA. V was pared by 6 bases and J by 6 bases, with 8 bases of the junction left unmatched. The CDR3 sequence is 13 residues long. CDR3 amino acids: CSVMGQGIAEAFF. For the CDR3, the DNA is TGCAGCGTAATGGGACAGGGAATAGCTGAAGCTTTCTTT.

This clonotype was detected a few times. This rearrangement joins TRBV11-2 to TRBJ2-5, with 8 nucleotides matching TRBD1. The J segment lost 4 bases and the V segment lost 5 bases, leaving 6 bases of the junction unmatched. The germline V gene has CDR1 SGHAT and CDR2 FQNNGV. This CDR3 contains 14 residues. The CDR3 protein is CASSLGQGLETQYF. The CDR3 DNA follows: TGTGCCAGCAGCCTAGGACAGGGATTAGAGACCCAGTACTTC.

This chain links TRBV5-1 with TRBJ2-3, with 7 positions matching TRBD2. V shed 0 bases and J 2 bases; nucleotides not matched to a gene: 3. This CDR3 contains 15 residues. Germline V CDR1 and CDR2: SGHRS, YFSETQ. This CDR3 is CASSLAGTNTDTQYF. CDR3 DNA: TGCGCCAGCAGCTTGGCCGGGACTAACACAGATACGCAGTATTTT.

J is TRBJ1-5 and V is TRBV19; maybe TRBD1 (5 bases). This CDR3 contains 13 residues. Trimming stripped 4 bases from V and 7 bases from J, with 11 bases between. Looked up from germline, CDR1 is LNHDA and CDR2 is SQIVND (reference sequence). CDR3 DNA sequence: TGTGCCAGTAGTAGGGAGTGGGACCAGCCCCAGCATTTT. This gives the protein CASSREWDQPQHF.

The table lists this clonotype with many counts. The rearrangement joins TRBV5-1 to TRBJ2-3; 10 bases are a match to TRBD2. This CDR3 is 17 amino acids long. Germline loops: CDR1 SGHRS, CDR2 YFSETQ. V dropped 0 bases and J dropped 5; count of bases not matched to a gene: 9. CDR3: CASSLVPPSGRGDTQYF. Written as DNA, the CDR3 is TGCGCCAGCAGCTTGGTACCCCCTAGCGGGAGAGGAGATACGCAGTATTTT. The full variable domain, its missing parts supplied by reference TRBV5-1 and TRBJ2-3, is KAGVTQTPRYLIKTRGQQVTLSCSPISGHRSVSWYQQTPGQGLQFLFEYFSETQRNKGNFPGRFSGRQFSNSRSEMNVSTLELGDSALYLCASSLVPPSGRGDTQYFGPGTRLTVL.

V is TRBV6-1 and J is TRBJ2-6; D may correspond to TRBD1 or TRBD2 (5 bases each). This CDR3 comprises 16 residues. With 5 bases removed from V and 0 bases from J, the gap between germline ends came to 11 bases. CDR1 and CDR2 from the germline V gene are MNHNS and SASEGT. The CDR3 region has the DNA TGTGCCAGCAGTAAGGGACCGCCCTCTGGGGCCAACGTCCTGACTTTC. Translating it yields CASSKGPPSGANVLTF.

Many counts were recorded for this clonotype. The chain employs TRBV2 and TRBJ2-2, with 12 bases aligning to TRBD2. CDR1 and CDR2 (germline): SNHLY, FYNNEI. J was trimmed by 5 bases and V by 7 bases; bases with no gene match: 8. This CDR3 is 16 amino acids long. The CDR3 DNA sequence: TGTGCCAGCAAAAGACTAGCGGGGGCGGGGACCGGGGAGCTGTTTTTT. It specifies CASKRLAGAGTGELFF.

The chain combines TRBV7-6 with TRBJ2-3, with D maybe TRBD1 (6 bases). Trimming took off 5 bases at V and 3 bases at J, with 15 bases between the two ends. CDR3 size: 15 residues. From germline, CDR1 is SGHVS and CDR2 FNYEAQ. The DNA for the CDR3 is TGTGCCAGCAGCCATCGGACAGATCGGACAGATACGCAGTATTTT. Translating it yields CASSHRTDRTDTQYF.

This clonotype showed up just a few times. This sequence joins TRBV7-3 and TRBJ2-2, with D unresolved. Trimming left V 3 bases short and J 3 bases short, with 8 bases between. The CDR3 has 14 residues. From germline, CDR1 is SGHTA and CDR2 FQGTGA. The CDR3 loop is CASSFDPYTGELFF. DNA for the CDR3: TGTGCCAGCAGCTTCGACCCGTACACCGGGGAGCTGTTTTTT.

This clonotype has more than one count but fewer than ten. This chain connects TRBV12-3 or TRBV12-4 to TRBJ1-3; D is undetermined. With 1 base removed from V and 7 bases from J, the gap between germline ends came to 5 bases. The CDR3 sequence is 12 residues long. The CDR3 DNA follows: TGTGCCAGCAGTTTAGTCCGGAACACCATATATTTT. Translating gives CASSLVRNTIYF.

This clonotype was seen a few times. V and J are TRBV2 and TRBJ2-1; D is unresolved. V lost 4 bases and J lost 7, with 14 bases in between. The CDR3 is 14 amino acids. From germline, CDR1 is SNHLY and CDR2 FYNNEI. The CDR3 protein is CASSGSGVPNEQFF. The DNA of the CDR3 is TGTGCCAGCAGTGGATCTGGCGTCCCTAATGAGCAGTTCTTC.

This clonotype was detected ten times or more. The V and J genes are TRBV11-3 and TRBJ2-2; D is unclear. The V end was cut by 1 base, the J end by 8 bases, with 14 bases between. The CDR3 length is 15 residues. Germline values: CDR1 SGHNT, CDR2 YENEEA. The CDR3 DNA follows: TGTGCCAGCAGCTTAGTTGGATTCGTTGGGGGGGAGCTGTTTTTT. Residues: CASSLVGFVGGELFF.

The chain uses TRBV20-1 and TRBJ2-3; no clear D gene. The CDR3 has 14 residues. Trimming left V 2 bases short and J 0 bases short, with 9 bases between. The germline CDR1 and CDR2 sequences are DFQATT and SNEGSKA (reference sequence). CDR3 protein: CSARSPRSTDTQYF. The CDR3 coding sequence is TGCAGTGCTAGATCCCCCAGGAGCACAGATACGCAGTATTTT.

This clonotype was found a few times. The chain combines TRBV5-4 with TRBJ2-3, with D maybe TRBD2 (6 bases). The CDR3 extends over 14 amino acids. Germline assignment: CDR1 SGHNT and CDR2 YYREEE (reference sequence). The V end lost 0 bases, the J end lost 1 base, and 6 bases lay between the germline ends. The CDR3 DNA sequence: TGTGCCAGCAGCTTGGAGCGGGGCACAGATACGCAGTATTTT. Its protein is CASSLERGTDTQYF.

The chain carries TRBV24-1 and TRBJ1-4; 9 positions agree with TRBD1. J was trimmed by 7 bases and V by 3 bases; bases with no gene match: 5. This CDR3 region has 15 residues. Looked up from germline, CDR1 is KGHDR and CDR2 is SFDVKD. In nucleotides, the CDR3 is TGTGCCACCAGTGATGACTCGGGACAGGGTGAAAAACTGTTTTTT. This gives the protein CATSDDSGQGEKLFF.

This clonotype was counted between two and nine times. The CDR3 region has the DNA TGCAGTGCTGGGACTAGCGGATACAATGAGCAGTTCTTC. This encodes CSAGTSGYNEQFF. This sequence joins TRBV20-1 and TRBJ2-1; 11 nucleotides agree with TRBD2. This CDR3 is built from 13 residues. V lost 5 bases to trimming and J lost 4 bases; unmatched junction nucleotides: 1. Germline V gene lookup returns CDR1 DFQATT and CDR2 SNEGSKA (reference sequence).

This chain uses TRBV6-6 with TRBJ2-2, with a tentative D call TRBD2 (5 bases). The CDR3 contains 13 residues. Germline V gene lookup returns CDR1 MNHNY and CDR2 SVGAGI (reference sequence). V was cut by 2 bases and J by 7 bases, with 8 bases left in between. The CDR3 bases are TGTGCCAGCAGTTACGTGGAGGACGGGGAGCTGTTTTTT. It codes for CASSYVEDGELFF.

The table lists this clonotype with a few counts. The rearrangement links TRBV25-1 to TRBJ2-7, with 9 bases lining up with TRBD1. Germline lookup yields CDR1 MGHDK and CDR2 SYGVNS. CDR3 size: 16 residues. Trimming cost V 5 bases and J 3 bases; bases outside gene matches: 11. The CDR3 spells CASSNDRGYSDYEQYF. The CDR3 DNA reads TGTGCCAGCAGTAATGACAGGGGGTATTCTGACTACGAGCAGTACTTC.

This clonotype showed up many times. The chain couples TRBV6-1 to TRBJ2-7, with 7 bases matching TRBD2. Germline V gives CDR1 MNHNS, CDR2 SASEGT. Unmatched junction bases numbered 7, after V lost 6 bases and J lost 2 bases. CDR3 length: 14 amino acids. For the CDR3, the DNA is TGTGCCAGCAGCCCCGGGACTACCCCCTACGAGCAGTACTTC. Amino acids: CASSPGTTPYEQYF.

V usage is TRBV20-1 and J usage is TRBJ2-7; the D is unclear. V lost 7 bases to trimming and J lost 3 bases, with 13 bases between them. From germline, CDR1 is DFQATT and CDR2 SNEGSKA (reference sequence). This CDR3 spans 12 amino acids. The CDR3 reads CSVAHFSYEQYF. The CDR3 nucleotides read TGCAGTGTAGCCCACTTCAGCTACGAGCAGTACTTC.

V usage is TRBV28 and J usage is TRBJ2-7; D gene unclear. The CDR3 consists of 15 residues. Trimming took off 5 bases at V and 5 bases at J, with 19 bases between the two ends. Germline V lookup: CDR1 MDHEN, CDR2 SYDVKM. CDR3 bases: TGTGCCAGCAGTCGACGGACCCCGGGCATCGACGAGCAGTACTTC. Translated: CASSRRTPGIDEQYF.

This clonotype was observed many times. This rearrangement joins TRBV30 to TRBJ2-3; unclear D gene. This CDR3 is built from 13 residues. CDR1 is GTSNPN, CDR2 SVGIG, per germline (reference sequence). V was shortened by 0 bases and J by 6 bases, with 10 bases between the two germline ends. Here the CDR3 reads CAWSVRARDTQYF. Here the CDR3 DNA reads TGTGCCTGGAGTGTCCGGGCGAGGGATACGCAGTATTTT.

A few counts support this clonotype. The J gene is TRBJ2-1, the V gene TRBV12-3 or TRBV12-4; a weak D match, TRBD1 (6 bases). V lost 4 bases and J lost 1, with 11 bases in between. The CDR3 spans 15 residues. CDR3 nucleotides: TGTGCCAGCAGTTCAACAGGGAGATCCTACAATGAGCAGTTCTTC. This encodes CASSSTGRSYNEQFF.

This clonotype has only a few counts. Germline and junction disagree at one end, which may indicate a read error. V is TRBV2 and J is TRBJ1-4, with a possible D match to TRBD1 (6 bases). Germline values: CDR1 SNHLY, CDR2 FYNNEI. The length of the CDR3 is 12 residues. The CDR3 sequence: CASSEARGHGEF. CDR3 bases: TGTGCCAGCAGTGAAGCTCGGGGACATGGGGAATTT. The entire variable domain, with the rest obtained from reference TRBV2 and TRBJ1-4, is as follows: EPEVTQTPSHQVTQMGQEVILRCVPISNHLYFYWYRQILGQKVEFLVSFYNNEISEKSEIFDDQFSVERPDGSNFTLKIRSTKLEDSAMYFCASSEARGHGEFGSGTQLSVL.

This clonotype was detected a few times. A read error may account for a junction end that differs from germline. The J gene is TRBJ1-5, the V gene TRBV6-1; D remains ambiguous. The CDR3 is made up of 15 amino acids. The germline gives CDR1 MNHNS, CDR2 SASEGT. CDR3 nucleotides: TGTGCCAGCACCAACGGACGGGTTAGCGATCAGCCCCAGCATTTT. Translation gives CASTNGRVSDQPQHF.